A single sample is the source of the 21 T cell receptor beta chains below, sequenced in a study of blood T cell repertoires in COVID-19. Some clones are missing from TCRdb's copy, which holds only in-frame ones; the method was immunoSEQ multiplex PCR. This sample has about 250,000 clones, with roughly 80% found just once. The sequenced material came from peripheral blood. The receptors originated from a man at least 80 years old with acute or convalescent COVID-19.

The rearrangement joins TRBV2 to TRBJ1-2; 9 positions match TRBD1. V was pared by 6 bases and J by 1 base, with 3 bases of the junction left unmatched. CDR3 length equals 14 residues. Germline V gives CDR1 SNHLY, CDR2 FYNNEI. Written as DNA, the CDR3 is TGTGCCAGCAGCCGGGACAGGGATAACTATGGCTACACCTTC. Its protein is CASSRDRDNYGYTF.

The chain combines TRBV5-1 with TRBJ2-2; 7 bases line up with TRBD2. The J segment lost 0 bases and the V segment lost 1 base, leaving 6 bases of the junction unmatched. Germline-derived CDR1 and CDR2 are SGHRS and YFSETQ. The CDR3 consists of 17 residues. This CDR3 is CASSLYQTSPNTGELFF. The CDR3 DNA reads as TGCGCCAGCAGCTTGTATCAGACTAGCCCGAACACCGGGGAGCTGTTTTTT. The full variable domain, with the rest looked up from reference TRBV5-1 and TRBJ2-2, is KAGVTQTPRYLIKTRGQQVTLSCSPISGHRSVSWYQQTPGQGLQFLFEYFSETQRNKGNFPGRFSGRQFSNSRSEMNVSTLELGDSALYLCASSLYQTSPNTGELFFGEGSRLTVL.

The CDR3 region is CASSLAVGGQGFF. The CDR3 DNA reads as TGTGCCAGCAGTTTAGCGGTGGGGGGACAGGGTTTTTTT. The chain has TRBV12-3 or TRBV12-4 and TRBJ1-4; 9 bases match TRBD1. V lost 0 bases, J lost 17 bases, and 7 bases stayed unmatched. This CDR3 comprises 13 residues.

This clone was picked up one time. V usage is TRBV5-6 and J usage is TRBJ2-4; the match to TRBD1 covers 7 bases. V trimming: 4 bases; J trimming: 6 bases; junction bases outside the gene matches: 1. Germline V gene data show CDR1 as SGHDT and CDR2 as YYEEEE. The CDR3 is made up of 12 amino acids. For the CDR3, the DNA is TGTGCCAGCAGCCGACAGGGAAACATTCAGTACTTC. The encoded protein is CASSRQGNIQYF.

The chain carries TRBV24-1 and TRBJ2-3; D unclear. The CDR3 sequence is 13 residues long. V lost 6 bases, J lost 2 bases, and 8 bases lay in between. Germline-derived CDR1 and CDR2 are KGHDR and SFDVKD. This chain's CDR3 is CATSPSNTDTQYF. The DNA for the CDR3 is TGTGCCACCAGTCCATCCAACACAGATACGCAGTATTTT.

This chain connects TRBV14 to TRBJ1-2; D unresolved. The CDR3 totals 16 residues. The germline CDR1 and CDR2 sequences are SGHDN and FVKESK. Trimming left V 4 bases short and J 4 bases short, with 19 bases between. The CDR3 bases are TGTGCCAGCAGCCGTGGCCGTGTTGCGGGAACCTATGGCTACACCTTC. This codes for CASSRGRVAGTYGYTF.

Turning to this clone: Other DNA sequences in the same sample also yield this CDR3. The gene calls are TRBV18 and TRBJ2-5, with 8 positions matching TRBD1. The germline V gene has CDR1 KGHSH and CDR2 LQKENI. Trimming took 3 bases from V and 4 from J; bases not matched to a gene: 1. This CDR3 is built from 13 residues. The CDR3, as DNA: TGTGCCAGCTCACCCGGACAGGGAGAGACCCAGTACTTC. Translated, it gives CASSPGQGETQYF.

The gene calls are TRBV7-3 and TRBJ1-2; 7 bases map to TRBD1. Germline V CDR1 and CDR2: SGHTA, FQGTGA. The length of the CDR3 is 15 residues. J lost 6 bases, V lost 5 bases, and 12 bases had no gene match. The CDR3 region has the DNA TGTGCCAGCAGCCCGAGTCGTGACAGGGTGGATGGCTACACCTTC. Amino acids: CASSPSRDRVDGYTF.

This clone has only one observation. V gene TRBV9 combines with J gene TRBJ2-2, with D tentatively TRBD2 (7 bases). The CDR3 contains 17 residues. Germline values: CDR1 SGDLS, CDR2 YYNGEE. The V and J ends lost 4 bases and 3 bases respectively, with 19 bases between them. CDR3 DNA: TGTGCCAGCAGCCCCCGTGGGGGCGGGAGATACACCGGGGAGCTGTTTTTT. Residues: CASSPRGGGRYTGELFF.

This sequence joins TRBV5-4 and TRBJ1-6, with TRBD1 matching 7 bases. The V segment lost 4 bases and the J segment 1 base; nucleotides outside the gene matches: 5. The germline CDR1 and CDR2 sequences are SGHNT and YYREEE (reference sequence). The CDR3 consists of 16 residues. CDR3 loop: CASSRTGESYNSPLHF. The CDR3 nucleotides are TGTGCCAGCAGCCGGACAGGAGAATCCTATAATTCACCCCTCCACTTT.

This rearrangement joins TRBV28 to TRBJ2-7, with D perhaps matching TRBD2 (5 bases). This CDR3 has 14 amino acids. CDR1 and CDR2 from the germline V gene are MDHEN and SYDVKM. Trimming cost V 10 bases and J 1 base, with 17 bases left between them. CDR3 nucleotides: TGTGCCACCGACGTTGGGAGCCCTTCCTACGAGCAGTACTTC. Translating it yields CATDVGSPSYEQYF.

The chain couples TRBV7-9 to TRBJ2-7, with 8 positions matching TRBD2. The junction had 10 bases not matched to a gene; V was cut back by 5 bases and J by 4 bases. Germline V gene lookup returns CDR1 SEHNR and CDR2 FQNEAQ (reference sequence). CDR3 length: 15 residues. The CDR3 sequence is CASSPSGSISYEQYF. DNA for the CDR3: TGTGCCAGCAGCCCCAGCGGGAGTATCTCATACGAGCAGTACTTC. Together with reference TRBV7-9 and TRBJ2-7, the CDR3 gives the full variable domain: DTGVSQNPRHKITKRGQNVTFRCDPISEHNRLYWYRQTLGQGPEFLTYFQNEAQLEKSRLLSDRFSAERPKGSFSTLEIQRTEQGDSAMYLCASSPSGSISYEQYFGPGTRLTVT.

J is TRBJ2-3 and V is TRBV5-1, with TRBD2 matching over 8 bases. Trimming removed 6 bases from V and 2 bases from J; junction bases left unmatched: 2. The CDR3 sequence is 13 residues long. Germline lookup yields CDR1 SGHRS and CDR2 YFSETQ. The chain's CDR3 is CASTGGTTDTQYF. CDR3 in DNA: TGCGCCAGCACGGGAGGGACCACAGATACGCAGTATTTT.

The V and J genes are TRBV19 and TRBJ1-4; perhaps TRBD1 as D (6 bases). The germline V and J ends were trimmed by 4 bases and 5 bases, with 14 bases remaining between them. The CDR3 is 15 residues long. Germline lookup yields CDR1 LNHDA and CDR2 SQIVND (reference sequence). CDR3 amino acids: CASSTLGTSNEKLFF. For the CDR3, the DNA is TGTGCCAGTAGTACCCTCGGGACAAGCAATGAAAAACTGTTTTTT.

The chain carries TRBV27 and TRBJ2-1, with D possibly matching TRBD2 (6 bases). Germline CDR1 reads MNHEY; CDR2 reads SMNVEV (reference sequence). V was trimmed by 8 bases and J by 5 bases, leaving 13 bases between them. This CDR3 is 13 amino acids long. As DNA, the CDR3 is TGTGCCAGCGTCCGACTAGGGGACAATGAGCAGTTCTTC. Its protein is CASVRLGDNEQFF.

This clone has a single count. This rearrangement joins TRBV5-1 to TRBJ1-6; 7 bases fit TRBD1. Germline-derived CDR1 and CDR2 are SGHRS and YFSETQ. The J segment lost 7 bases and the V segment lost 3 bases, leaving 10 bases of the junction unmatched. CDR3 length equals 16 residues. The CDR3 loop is CASSSTAGTANSPLHF. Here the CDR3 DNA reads TGCGCCAGCAGCTCTACTGCCGGGACAGCGAATTCACCCCTCCACTTT.

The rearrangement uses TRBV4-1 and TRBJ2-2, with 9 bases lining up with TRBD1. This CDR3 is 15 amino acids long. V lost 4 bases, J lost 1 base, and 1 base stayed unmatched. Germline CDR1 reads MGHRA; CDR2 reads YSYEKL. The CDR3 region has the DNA TGCGCCAGCAGCCGGACAGGGGAGAACACCGGGGAGCTGTTTTTT. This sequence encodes CASSRTGENTGELFF.

CDR3 bases: TGTGCCAGCAGCCCCAGGGTAGGGCGCAATCAGCCCCAGCATTTT. Translation gives CASSPRVGRNQPQHF. The gene calls are TRBV6-2 or TRBV6-3 and TRBJ1-5; possibly TRBD1 for D (5 bases). This CDR3 comprises 15 residues. CDR1 is MNHEY and CDR2 is SVGEGT in the germline V gene. Trimming took off 6 bases at V and 2 bases at J, with 14 bases between the two ends.

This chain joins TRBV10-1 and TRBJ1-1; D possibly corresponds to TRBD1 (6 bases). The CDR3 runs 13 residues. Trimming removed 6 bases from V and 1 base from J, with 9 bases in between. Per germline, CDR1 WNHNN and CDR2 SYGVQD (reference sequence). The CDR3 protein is CASSRGQNTEAFF. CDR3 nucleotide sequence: TGCGCCAGCAGCCGGGGACAGAACACTGAAGCTTTCTTT.

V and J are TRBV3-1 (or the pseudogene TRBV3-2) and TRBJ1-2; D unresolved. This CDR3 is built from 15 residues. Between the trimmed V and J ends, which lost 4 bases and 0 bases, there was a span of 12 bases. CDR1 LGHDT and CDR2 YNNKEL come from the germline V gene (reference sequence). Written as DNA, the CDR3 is TGTGCCAGCAGCCCGACCTCGGGGACTAACTATGGCTACACCTTC. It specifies CASSPTSGTNYGYTF.

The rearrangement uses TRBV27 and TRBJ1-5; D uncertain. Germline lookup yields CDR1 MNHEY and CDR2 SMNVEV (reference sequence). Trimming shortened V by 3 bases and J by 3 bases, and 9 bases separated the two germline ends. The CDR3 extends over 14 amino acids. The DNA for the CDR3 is TGTGCCAGCAGTTTGCGGGAGGACAATCAGCCCCAGCATTTT. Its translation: CASSLREDNQPQHF.